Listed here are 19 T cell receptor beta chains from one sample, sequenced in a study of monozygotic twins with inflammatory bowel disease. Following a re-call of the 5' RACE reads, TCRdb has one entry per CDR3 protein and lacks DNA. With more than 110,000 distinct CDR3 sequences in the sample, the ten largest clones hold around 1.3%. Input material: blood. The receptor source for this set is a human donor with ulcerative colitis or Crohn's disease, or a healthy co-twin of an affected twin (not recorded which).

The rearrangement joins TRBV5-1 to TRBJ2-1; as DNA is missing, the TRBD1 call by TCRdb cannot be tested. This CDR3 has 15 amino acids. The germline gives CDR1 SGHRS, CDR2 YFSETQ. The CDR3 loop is CASSSQGQGSNEQFF.

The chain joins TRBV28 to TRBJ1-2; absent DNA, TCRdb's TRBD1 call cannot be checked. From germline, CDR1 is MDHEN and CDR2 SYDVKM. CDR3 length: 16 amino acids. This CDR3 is CASSLSGQGTDYGYTF.

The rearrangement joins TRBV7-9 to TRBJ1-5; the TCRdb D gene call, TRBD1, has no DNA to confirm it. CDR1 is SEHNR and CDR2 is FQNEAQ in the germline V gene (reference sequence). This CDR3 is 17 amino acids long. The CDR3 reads CASSLASTGYSNQPQHF.

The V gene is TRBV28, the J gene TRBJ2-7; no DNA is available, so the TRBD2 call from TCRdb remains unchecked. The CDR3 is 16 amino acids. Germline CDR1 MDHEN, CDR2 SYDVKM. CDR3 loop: CASSSMEAGARHEQYF.

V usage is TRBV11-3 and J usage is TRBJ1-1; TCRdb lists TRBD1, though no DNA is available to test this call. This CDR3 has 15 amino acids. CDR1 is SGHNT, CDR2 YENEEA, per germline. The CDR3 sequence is CASSRTGGQDTEAFF.

The CDR3 spells CASSPNRQGVEQFF. This sequence joins TRBV28 and TRBJ2-1; TCRdb returns TRBD1, unconfirmable since there is no DNA. This CDR3 has 14 amino acids. Per the germline V gene, CDR1 is MDHEN and CDR2 is SYDVKM.

CDR3 in amino acids: CASSWGTEGQFF. V usage is TRBV5-1 and J usage is TRBJ2-1; TCRdb gives TRBD2 as the D gene, but with no DNA this cannot be confirmed. CDR3 length: 12 amino acids. Looked up from germline, CDR1 is SGHRS and CDR2 is YFSETQ.

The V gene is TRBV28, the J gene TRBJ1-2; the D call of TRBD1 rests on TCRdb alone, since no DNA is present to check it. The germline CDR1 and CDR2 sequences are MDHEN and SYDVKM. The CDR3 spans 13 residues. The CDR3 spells CASSFLRGSGYTF.

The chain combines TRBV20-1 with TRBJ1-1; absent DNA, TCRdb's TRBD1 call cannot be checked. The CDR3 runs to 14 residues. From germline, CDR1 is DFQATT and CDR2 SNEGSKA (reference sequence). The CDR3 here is CSASVPRASTEAFF.

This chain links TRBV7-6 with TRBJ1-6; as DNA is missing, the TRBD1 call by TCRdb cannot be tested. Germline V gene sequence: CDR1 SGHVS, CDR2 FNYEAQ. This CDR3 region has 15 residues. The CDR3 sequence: CASSPRTGASSPLHF.

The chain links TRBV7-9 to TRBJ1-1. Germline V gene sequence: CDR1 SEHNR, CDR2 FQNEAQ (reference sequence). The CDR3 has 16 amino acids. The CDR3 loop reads CASSPMAGGSRTEAFF.

This chain's CDR3 is CASTQTGRVDTGELFF. This chain joins TRBV25-1 and TRBJ2-2; TCRdb selects TRBD1, and the lack of DNA leaves this call unchecked. Germline V gene sequence: CDR1 MGHDK, CDR2 SYGVNS. CDR3 size: 16 residues.

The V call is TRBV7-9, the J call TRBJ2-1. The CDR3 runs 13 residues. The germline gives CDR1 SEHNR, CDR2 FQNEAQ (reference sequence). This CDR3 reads CASSADSYNEQFF.

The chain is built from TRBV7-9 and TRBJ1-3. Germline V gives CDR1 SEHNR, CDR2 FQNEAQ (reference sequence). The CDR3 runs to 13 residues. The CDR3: CASSFSDGNTIYF.

The CDR3 loop is CSASTVGGRSTLSSYEQYF. This sequence joins TRBV20-1 and TRBJ2-7; TCRdb's assignment of TRBD2 cannot be checked, as there is no DNA. Germline CDR1 reads DFQATT; CDR2 reads SNEGSKA (reference sequence). The CDR3 has 19 residues.

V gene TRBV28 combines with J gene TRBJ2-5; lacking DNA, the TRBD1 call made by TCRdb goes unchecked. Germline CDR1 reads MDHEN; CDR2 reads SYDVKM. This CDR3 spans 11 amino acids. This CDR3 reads CASSQRGAQYF.

CDR3 sequence reads: CSVRVFSLNTEAFF. The J gene is TRBJ1-1, the V gene TRBV29-1. This CDR3 is built from 14 residues. Germline loops: CDR1 SQVTM, CDR2 ANQGSEA. The whole variable domain, remainder taken from reference TRBV29-1 and TRBJ1-1, is SAVISQKPSRDICQRGTSLTIQCQVDSQVTMMFWYRQQPGQSLTLIATANQGSEATYESGFVIDKFPISRPNLTFSTLTVSNMSPEDSSIYLCSVRVFSLNTEAFFGQGTRLTVV.

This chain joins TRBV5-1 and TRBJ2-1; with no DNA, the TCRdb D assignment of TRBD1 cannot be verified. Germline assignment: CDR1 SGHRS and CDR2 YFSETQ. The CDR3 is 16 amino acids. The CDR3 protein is CASKGAPTVRNNEQFF.

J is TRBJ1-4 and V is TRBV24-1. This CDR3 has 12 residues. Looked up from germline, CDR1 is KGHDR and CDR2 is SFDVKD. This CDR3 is CATSVGGEKLFF.